Each of the 13 T cell receptor beta chains below was sequenced from the same sample in a study of OX40 agonist ivuxolimab in advanced cancers. The repertoire was sequenced with immunoSEQ multiplex PCR; TCRdb's copy has only in-frame clones and lacks some. There are over 100,000 clones in the sample; 85% to 90% occur only once, and under 0.7% lies in the top ten. The source was CD4+ or CD8+ T cells sorted from blood, collected in a trial of the OX40 agonist ivuxolimab. Every receptor here comes from an adult with an advanced solid tumor such as melanoma, head and neck, liver or kidney cancer.

This clone occurred once. The same CDR3 arises from other DNA sequences in this sample as well. The rearrangement joins TRBV7-9 to TRBJ2-2; no clear D gene. The CDR3 has 15 residues. Germline CDR1 reads SEHNR; CDR2 reads FQNEAQ (reference sequence). Deletions cut 1 base from V and 1 base from J, with 7 bases between. The CDR3 sequence: CASSLETLNTGELFF. Written as DNA, the CDR3 is TGTGCCAGCAGCTTAGAAACTTTGAACACCGGGGAGCTGTTTTTT.

For the CDR3, the DNA is TGTGCCAGCAGTCGCGAGGGGTATGGCTACACCTTC. This translates into CASSREGYGYTF. This sequence joins TRBV28 and TRBJ1-2; TRBD1 might be the D (5 bases). Germline V gene lookup returns CDR1 MDHEN and CDR2 SYDVKM. Trimming removed 5 bases at V and 5 bases at J, with 9 bases between. The CDR3 runs 12 residues.

J is TRBJ1-2 and V is TRBV28; the match to TRBD1 covers 7 bases. Per the germline V gene, CDR1 is MDHEN and CDR2 is SYDVKM. The CDR3 covers 16 residues. V trimming: 7 bases; J trimming: 4 bases; junction bases outside the gene matches: 15. CDR3 nucleotides: TGTGCCAGCACTGACCCTTTCCACGGGACAGTCTATGGCTACACCTTC. Amino acids: CASTDPFHGTVYGYTF.

This chain links TRBV10-3 with TRBJ1-1; 7 bases match TRBD1. Germline V gene data show CDR1 as ENHRY and CDR2 as SYGVKD. This CDR3 spans 14 amino acids. Trimming removed 7 bases from V and 4 bases from J; junction bases left unmatched: 9. The chain's CDR3 is CAIIAGQGGTEAFF. The CDR3 DNA reads as TGTGCCATCATTGCTGGCCAGGGGGGCACTGAAGCTTTCTTT.

This chain joins TRBV5-6 and TRBJ2-1, with a possible D match to TRBD2 (5 bases). V shed 4 bases and J shed 6 bases, with 14 bases lying between them. Germline lookup yields CDR1 SGHDT and CDR2 YYEEEE. CDR3 length: 14 residues. The CDR3 sequence: CASSPRTRGNEQFF. The CDR3 region has the DNA TGTGCCAGCAGCCCGCGGACCCGGGGCAATGAGCAGTTCTTC.

This chain connects TRBV5-4 to TRBJ2-1; TRBD1 might be the D (5 bases). Germline CDR1 reads SGHNT; CDR2 reads YYREEE (reference sequence). The CDR3 has 14 amino acids. Trimming pared 6 bases from V and 2 bases from J, leaving 12 bases between. CDR3 coding DNA: TGTGCCAGCACCAAGACAGAGACCTACAATGAGCAGTTCTTC. This codes for CASTKTETYNEQFF.

The V gene is TRBV5-6, the J gene TRBJ1-2; D is ambiguous. V was clipped by 0 bases and J by 5 bases, with 8 bases between them. Germline CDR1 is SGHDT and CDR2 is YYEEEE. CDR3 length: 13 residues. The CDR3 sequence: CASSLVLPYGYTF. The DNA of the CDR3 is TGTGCCAGCAGCTTGGTCCTACCTTATGGCTACACCTTC.

The chain combines TRBV6-5 with TRBJ1-2; the D gene is possibly TRBD1 (5 bases). The CDR3 is made up of 12 amino acids. The germline V and J ends were trimmed by 3 bases and 8 bases, with 10 bases remaining between them. CDR1 is MNHEY, CDR2 SVGAGI, per germline. The DNA of the CDR3 is TGTGCCAGCAGTTATAGGGGACGAGGCTACACCTTC. It translates to CASSYRGRGYTF.

V is TRBV27 and J is TRBJ1-1; TRBD1 aligns across 7 bases. The CDR3 length is 13 residues. The V segment lost 8 bases and the J segment 2 bases; nucleotides outside the gene matches: 5. Germline lookup yields CDR1 MNHEY and CDR2 SMNVEV (reference sequence). This chain's CDR3 is CASSDRVNTEAFF. Here the CDR3 DNA reads TGTGCCAGCTCTGACAGGGTCAACACTGAAGCTTTCTTT.

The V gene is TRBV14, the J gene TRBJ2-7; 8 bases are shared with TRBD2. V gave up 4 bases and J gave up 5 bases; unmatched junction bases: 13. This CDR3 contains 16 residues. Germline lookup yields CDR1 SGHDN and CDR2 FVKESK. CDR3 DNA: TGTGCCAGCAGCCCCCTACGGACGGGGGGGCCCAACGAGCAGTACTTC. This gives the protein CASSPLRTGGPNEQYF.

The chain is built from TRBV30 and TRBJ1-6; D unresolved. Per germline, CDR1 GTSNPN and CDR2 SVGIG (reference sequence). V lost 6 bases and J lost 5, with 8 bases in between. The CDR3 sequence is 12 residues long. The CDR3 spells CACERNNSPLHF. The CDR3 DNA reads as TGTGCCTGCGAGAGAAATAATTCACCCCTCCACTTT.

V usage is TRBV10-3 and J usage is TRBJ2-2, with 13 bases matching TRBD2. CDR3 size: 16 residues. V lost 4 bases, J lost 1 base, and 0 bases stayed unmatched. The germline V gene encodes CDR1 ENHRY and CDR2 SYGVKD. As DNA, the CDR3 is TGTGCCATCAGTGGGACTAGCGGGGGGAACACCGGGGAGCTGTTTTTT. This codes for CAISGTSGGNTGELFF.

The chain links TRBV28 to TRBJ2-7; TRBD1 agrees at 9 bases. Germline CDR1 is MDHEN and CDR2 is SYDVKM. Trimming at V came to 7 bases and at J to 0 bases, leaving 10 bases not matched to a gene. CDR3 length equals 16 residues. The CDR3 sequence: CASTGQGELSSYEQYF. CDR3 in DNA: TGTGCCAGCACGGGACAGGGAGAATTAAGCTCCTACGAGCAGTACTTC.